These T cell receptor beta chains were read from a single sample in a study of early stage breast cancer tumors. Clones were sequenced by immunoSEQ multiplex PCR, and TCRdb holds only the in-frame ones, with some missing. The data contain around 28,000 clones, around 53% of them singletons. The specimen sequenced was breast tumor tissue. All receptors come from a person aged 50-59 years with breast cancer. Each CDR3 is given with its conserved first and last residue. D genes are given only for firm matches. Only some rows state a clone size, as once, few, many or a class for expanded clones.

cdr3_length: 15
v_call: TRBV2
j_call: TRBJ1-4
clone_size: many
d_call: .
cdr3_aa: CASSEVGGADEKLFF
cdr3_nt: TGTGCCAGCAGTGAAGTGGGGGGCGCGGATGAAAAACTGTTTTTT

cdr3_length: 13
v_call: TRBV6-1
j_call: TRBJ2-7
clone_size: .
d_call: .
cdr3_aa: CASSAQQNYEQYF
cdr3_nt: TGTGCCAGCAGTGCTCAACAGAACTACGAGCAGTACTTC

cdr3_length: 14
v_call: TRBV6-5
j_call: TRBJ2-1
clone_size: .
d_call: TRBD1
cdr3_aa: CASSGTGDYNEQFF
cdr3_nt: TGTGCCAGCAGTGGAACAGGGGACTACAATGAGCAGTTCTTC

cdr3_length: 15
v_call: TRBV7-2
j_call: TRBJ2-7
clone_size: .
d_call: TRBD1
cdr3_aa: CASSLGGDSSYEQYF
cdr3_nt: TGTGCCAGCAGCTTAGGAGGGGACAGCTCCTACGAGCAGTACTTC

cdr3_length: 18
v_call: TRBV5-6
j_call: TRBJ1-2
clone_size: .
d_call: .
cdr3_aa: CASSFWNPGMGFIDGYTF
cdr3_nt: TGTGCCAGCAGTTTCTGGAACCCGGGGATGGGATTCATTGATGGCTACACCTTC

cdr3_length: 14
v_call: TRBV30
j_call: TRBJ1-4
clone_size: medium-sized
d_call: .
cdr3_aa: CAWRSLAPGEKLFF
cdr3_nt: TGTGCCTGGAGATCCCTGGCGCCTGGGGAAAAACTGTTTTTT

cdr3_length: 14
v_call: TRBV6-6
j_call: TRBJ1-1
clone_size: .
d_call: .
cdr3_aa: CASSYSGGSTEAFF
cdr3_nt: TGTGCCAGCAGTTACTCAGGGGGGTCGACTGAAGCTTTCTTT

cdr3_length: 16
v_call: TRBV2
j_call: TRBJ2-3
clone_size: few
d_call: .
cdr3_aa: CASSPDSQTGADTQYF
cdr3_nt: TGTGCCAGCAGTCCGGACAGTCAAACCGGGGCAGATACGCAGTATTTT

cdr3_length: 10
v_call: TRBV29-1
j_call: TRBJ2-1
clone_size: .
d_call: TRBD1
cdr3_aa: CSVKDREQFF
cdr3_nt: TGCAGCGTTAAGGACAGGGAGCAGTTCTTC

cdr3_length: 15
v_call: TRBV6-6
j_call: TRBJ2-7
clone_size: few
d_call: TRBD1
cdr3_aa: CASTSQDRGGYEQYF
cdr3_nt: TGTGCCAGCACCTCCCAAGACAGGGGCGGATACGAGCAGTACTTC

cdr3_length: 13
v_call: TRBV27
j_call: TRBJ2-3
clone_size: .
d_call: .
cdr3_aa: CASSSPQADTQYF
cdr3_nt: TGTGCCAGCAGTTCCCCCCAGGCAGATACGCAGTATTTT

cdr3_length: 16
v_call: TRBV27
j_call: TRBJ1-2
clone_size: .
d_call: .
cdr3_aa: CASSFRGDVGNYGYTF
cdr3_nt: TGTGCCAGCAGTTTTAGAGGGGATGTGGGGAACTATGGCTACACCTTC

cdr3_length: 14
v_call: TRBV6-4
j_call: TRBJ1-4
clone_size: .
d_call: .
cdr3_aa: CASSLSGPNEKLFF
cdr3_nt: TGTGCCAGCAGTCTCTCGGGCCCTAATGAAAAACTGTTTTTT

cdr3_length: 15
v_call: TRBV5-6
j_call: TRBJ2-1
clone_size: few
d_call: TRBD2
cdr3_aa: CASSSAGGVYNEQFF
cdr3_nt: TGTGCCAGCAGCTCAGCGGGAGGGGTATACAATGAGCAGTTCTTC

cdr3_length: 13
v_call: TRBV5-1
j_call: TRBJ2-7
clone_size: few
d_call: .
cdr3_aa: CASSANRAYEQYF
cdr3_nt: TGCGCCAGCAGCGCGAACAGGGCCTACGAGCAGTACTTC

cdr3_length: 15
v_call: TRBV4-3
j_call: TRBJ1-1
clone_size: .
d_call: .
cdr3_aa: CASSQERDSTTEAFF
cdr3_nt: TGCGCCAGCAGCCAAGAAAGAGACAGCACCACTGAAGCTTTCTTT

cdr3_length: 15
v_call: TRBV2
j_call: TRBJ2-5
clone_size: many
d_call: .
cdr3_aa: CASSEDRAYQETQYF
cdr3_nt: TGTGCCAGCAGTGAGGACCGGGCCTACCAAGAGACCCAGTACTTC

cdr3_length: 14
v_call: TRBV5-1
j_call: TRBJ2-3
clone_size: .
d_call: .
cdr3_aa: CASSIDGSTDTQYF
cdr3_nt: TGCGCCAGCAGCATCGACGGAAGCACAGATACGCAGTATTTT

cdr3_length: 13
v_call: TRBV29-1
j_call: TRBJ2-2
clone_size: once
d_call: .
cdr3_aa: CSVRLANTGELFF
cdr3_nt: TGCAGCGTCCGACTAGCGAACACCGGGGAGCTGTTTTTT

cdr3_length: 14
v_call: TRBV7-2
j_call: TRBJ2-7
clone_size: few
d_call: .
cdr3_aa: CASSLDGALDEQYF
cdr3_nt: TGTGCCAGCAGCTTAGATGGGGCCCTGGACGAGCAGTACTTC

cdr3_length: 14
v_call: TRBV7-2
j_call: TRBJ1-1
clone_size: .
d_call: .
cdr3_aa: CASSLSADNTEAFF
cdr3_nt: TGTGCCAGCAGCTTATCTGCGGATAACACTGAAGCTTTCTTT

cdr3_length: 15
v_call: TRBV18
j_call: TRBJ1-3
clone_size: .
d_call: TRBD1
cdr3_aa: CASSPDRGRGNTIYF
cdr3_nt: TGTGCCAGCTCACCTGACAGGGGGCGAGGAAACACCATATATTTT

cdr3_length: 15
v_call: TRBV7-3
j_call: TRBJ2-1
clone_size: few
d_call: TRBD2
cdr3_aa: CASSTGAGAYNEQFF
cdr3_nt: TGTGCCAGCAGTACTGGGGCGGGAGCCTACAATGAGCAGTTCTTC

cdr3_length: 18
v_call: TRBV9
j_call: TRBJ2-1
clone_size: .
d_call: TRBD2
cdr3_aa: CASSVGGLALSSYNEQFF
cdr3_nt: TGTGCCAGCAGCGTAGGAGGACTAGCGCTGAGCTCCTACAATGAGCAGTTCTTC

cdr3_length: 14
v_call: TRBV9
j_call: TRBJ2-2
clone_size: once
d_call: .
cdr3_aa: CASSVAVNTGELFF
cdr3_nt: TGTGCCAGCAGCGTAGCAGTGAACACCGGGGAGCTGTTTTTT

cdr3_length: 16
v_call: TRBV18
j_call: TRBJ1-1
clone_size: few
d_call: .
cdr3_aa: CASSENDRFLNTEAFF
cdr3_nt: TGTGCCAGCTCGGAAAATGACAGGTTCTTGAACACTGAAGCTTTCTTT

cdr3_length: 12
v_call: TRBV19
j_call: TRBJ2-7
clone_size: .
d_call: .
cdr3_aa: CASMGAEDEQYF
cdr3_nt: TGTGCCAGTATGGGAGCAGAGGACGAGCAGTACTTC

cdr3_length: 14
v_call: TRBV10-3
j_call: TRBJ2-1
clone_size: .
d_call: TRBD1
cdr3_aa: CAIRSTGQGNEQFF
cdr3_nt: TGTGCCATCAGAAGTACGGGACAGGGGAATGAGCAGTTCTTC

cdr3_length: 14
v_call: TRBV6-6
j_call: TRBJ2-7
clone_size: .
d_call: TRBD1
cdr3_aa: CASSRTGSTYEQYF
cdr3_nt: TGTGCCAGCAGTCGGACAGGTTCGACCTACGAGCAGTACTTC

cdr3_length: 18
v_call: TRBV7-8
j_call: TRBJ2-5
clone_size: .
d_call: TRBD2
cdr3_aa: CASSTGTSSTIKEETQYF
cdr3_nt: TGTGCCAGCAGCACGGGGACTAGCTCCACGATTAAGGAGGAGACCCAGTACTTC

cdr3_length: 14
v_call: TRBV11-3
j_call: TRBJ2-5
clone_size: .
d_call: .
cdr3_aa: CASSQGGQKETQYF
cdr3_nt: TGTGCCAGCAGCCAAGGGGGGCAGAAAGAGACCCAGTACTTC

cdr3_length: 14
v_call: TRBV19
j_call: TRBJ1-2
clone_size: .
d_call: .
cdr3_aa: CASSIVGTPRFYTF
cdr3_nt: TGTGCCAGTAGTATAGTGGGGACGCCTCGATTTTACACCTTC

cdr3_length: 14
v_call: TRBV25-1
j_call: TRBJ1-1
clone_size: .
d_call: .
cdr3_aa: CASSGFGRATEAFF
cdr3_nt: TGTGCCAGCAGTGGGTTTGGGAGGGCCACTGAAGCTTTCTTT

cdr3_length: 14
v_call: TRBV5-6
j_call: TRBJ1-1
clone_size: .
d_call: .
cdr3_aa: CASSPPTGNTEAFF
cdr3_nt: TGTGCCAGCAGCCCACCAACAGGGAACACTGAAGCTTTCTTT

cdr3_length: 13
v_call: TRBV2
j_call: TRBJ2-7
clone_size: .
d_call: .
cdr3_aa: CASRELAPYEQYF
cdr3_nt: TGTGCCAGCCGGGAGTTGGCCCCCTACGAGCAGTACTTC